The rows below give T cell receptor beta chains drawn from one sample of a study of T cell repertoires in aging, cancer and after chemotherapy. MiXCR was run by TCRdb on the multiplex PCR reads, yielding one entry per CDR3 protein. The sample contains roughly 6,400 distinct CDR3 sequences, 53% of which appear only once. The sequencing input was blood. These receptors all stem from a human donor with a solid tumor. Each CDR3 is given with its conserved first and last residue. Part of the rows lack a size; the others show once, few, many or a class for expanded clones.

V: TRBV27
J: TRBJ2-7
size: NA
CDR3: CASRMRAGGLFYEQYF

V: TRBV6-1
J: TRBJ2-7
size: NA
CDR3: CASSDLTEAPYEQYF

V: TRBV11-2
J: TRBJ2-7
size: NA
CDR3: CASSHPRGGSSYEQYF

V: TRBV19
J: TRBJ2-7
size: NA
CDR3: CASSVYPYEQYF

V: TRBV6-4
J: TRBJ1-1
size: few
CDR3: CASSGTIGTEAFF

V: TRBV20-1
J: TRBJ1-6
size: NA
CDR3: CSHTFPGQPYSPLHF

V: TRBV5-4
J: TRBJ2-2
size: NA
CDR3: CASSLRGSGELFF

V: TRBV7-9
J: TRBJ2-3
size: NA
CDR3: CASSLNPSGSPDTQYF

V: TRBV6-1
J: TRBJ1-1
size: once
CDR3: CASTPQGGQPLWDGTEAFF

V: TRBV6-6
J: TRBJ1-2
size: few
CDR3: CASSYSGQGVVGYTF

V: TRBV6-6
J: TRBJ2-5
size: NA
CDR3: CASSFRGPQETQYF

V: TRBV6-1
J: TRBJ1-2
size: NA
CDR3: CASSREGVGGYTF

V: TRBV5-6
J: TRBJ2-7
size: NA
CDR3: CASSLGERGVTDEQYF

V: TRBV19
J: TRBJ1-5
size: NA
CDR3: CASEDRAWGNQPQHF